This TCR beta chain came from a study of beta chain features in type 1 diabetes. Study findings and constraints: PCR might favor shorter templates, equally in patients and controls.

Germline CDR1 reads SGHRS; CDR2 reads YFSETQ. The CDR3 is 15 amino acids. Trimming cost V 0 bases and J 9 bases; bases outside gene matches: 5. The whole isolated RNA underwent reverse transcription, so sequencing captured expressed TCRB transcripts. Sequencing used immunoSEQ multiplex PCR; TCRdb keeps in-frame clones, though not all of them. The sample includes about 140,000 clones, approximately 9.8% seen only once; the top ten take 0.55% to 0.75%. Per donor, one heparinised blood draw averaged about 116 mL. This clone was picked up a small number of times. What it recognizes is unknown. This receptor was obtained from a woman in her thirties or forties in good health. The V and J genes are TRBV5-1 and TRBJ1-6; 8 positions agree with TRBD1. Sequencing was performed on central memory CD4+ T cells from blood. The CDR3 bases are TGCGCCAGCAGCTTGGCAGGGGGCCGCCGTTCACCCCTCCACTTT. As protein: CASSLAGGRRSPLHF.